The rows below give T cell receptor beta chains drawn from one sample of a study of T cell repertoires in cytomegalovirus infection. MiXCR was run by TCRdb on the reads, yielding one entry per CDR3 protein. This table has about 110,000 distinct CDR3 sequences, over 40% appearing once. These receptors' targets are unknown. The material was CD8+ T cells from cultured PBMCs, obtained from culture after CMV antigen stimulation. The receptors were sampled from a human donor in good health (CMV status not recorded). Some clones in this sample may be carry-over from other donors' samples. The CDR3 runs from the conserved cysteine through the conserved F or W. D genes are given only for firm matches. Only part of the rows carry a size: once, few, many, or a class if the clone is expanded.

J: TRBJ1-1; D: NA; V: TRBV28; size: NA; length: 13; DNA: TGTGCCAGCAGTTTATTGTCGGACACTGAAGCTTTCTTT; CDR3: CASSLLSDTEAFF
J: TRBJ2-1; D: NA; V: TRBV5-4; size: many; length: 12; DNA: TGTGCCAGCAGCTTGAACTACAATGAGCAGTTCTTC; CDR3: CASSLNYNEQFF
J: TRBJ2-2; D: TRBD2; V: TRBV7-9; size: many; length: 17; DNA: TGTGCCAGCAGCTTTGGGAGCGGGGGGTCGAACACCGGGGAGCTGTTTTTT; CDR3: CASSFGSGGSNTGELFF
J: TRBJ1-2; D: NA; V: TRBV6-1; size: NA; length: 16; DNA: TGTGCCAGCAGTAACGGTCCGGACAGACGAAACTATGGCTACACCTTC; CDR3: CASSNGPDRRNYGYTF
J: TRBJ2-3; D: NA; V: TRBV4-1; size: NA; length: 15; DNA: TGCGCCAGCAGCCAAACTACTTGGGTGGCAGATACGCAGTATTTT; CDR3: CASSQTTWVADTQYF
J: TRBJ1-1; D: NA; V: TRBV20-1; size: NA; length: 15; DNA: TGCAGTGCTTTTGCCTCTACCGGACCCAGGGCTGAAGCTTTCTTT; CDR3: CSAFASTGPRAEAFF
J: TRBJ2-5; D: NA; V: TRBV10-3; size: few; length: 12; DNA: TGTGCCATCAGTGAGTCATTGGAGACCCAGTACTTC; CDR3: CAISESLETQYF
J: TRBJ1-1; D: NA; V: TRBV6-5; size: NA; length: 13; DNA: TGTGCCAGCAGGTTGACAGAGAACACTGAAGCTTTCTTT; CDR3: CASRLTENTEAFF
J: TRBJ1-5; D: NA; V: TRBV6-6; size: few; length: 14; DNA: TGTGCCAGCGGCTTGGGGGGCGAGAATCAGCCCCAGCATTTT; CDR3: CASGLGGENQPQHF
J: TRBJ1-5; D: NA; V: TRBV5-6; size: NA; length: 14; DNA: TGTGCCAGCAGCTTGGGACAGCTAGCGGGGCCCCAGCATTTT; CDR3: CASSLGQLAGPQHF
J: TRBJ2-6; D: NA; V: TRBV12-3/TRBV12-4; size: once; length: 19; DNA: TGTGCCAGCAGAGCCGGGCCTAGGCGGGGACACTCTGGGGCCAACGTCCTGACTTTC; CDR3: CASRAGPRRGHSGANVLTF
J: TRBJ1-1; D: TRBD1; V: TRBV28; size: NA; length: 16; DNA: TGTGCCAGCAGTTTACCCCGGAGGCAGGGGGCTTCTGAAGCTTTCTTT; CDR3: CASSLPRRQGASEAFF
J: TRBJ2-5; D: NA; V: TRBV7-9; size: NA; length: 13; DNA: TGTGCCAGCAGCTTAACTGGATCGGGGCCCCAGAGCTTC; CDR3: CASSLTGSGPQSF
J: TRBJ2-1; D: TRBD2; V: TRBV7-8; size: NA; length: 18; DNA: TGTGCCAGCAGCCCCGGGACTAGCGGGCTCCATCGAGGGGATGAGCAGTTCTTC; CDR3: CASSPGTSGLHRGDEQFF
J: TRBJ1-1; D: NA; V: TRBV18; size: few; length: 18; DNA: TGTGCCAGCTCACCACTAAGACCCTCCGTCGTTGGGAACACTGAAGCTTTCTTT; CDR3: CASSPLRPSVVGNTEAFF
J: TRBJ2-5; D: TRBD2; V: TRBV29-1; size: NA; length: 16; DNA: TGCAGCGTCGAATCTTTACTAGCGGGAGCCCAAGAGACCCAGTACTTC; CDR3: CSVESLLAGAQETQYF
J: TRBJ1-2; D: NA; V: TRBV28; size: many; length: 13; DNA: TGTGCCAGCAGTTTAGGGGGTTATGGCGGCTACACCTTC; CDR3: CASSLGGYGGYTF
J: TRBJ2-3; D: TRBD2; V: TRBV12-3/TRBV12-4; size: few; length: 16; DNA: TGTGCCAGCAGCGTCGAACTAGCGGGAATCACAGATACGCAGTATTTT; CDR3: CASSVELAGITDTQYF
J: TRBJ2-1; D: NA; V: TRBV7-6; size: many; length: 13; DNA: TGTGCCAGCAGCTTAGATAGGGTGGGGGAGCAGTTCTTC; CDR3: CASSLDRVGEQFF
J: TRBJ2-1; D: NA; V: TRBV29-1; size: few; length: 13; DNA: TGCAGCGTTGGTGGTGGGGTCCACAATGAGCAGTTCTTC; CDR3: CSVGGGVHNEQFF
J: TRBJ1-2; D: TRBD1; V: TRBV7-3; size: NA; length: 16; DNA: TGTGCCAGCAGCTTGGACGGGACAGCCGCTAACTATGGCTACACCTTC; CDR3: CASSLDGTAANYGYTF
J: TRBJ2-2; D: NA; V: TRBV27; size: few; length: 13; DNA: TGTGCCAGCAGTTTAGCGGACACCGGGGAGCTGTTTTTT; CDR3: CASSLADTGELFF
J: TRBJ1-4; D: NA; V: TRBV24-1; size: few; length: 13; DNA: TGTGCCACCAGTGACCGATATGTTGAAAAACTGTTTTTT; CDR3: CATSDRYVEKLFF
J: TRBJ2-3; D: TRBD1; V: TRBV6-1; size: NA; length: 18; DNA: TGTGCCAGCAGTGAAGTGACAGGGGCCCCCACCAGCACAGATACGCAGTATTTT; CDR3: CASSEVTGAPTSTDTQYF
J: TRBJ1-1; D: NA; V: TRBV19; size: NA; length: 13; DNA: TGTGCCAGTAGTATAGATCTGAACACTGAAGCTTTCTTT; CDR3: CASSIDLNTEAFF
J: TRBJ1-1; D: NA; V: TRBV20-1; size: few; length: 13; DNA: TGCAGTGCTAGAGCCCCCAGCAACACTGAAGCTTTCTTT; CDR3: CSARAPSNTEAFF
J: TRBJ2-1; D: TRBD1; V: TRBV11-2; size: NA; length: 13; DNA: TGTGCCAGCAGCTTTACACAGGGGAATGAGCAGTTCTTC; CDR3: CASSFTQGNEQFF
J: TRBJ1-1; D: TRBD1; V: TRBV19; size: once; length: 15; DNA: TGTGCCAGTAGCCACCCTTCTGGGACAGCCACTGAAGCTTTCTTT; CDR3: CASSHPSGTATEAFF
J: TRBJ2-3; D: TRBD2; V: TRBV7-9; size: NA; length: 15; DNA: TGTGCCAGCAGCGCGGGGGGGCTTAGCACAGATACGCAGTATTTT; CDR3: CASSAGGLSTDTQYF
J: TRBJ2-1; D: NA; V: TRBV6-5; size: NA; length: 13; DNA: TGTGCCAGCAGCCATCACACTTACAATGAGCAGTTCTTC; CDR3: CASSHHTYNEQFF
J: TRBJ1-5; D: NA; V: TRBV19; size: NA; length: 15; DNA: TGTGCCAGTAGCCAAGGTGAGGGGAGCAATCAGCCCCAGCATTTT; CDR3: CASSQGEGSNQPQHF
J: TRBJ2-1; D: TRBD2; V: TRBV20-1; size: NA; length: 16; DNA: TGCAGTGCCCACCTTCTGGGACTAGCGGGGGGGCAAGGGCAGTTCTTC; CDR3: CSAHLLGLAGGQGQFF
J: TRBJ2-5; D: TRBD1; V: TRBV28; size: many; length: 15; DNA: TGTGCCAGCAGTTTTGAGACAGGGCTCCAAGAGACCCAGTACTTC; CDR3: CASSFETGLQETQYF
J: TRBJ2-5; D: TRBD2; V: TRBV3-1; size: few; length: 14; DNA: TGTGCCAGCAGCCCGGCGGGGGGGAGAGAGACCCAGTACTTC; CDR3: CASSPAGGRETQYF
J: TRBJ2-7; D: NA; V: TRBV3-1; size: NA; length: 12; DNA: TGTGCCAGCAGCGCAGCGACCCGGGAGCAGTACTTC; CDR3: CASSAATREQYF
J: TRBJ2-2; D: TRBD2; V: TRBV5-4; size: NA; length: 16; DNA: TGTGCCAGCAGCTTGAGTGGCGGGGGGGCCTCGGGGGAGCTGTTTTTT; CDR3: CASSLSGGGASGELFF
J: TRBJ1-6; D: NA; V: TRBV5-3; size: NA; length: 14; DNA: TGTGCCAGAAGCTTGGATGCCAGCCGTTCACCCCTCCACTTT; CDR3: CARSLDASRSPLHF
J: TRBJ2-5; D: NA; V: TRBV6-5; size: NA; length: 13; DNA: TGTGCCAGCAGTACCCCGATCCAAGAGACCCAGTACTTC; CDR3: CASSTPIQETQYF
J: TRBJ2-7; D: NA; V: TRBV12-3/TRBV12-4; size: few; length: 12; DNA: TGTGCCAGCGGTCCGGGACCCTACGAGCAGTACTTC; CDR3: CASGPGPYEQYF
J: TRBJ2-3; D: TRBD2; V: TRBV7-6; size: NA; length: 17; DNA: TGTGCCAGCAGCTTAAGACTAGCGGGGGGGCCGACAGATACGCAGTATTTT; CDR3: CASSLRLAGGPTDTQYF
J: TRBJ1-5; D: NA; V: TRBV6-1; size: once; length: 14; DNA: TGTGCCAGCAGTGAAGACAGGGTCTATCAGCCCCAGCATTTT; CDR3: CASSEDRVYQPQHF
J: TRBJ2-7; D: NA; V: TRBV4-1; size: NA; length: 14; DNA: TGCGCCAGCAGCCAAGATTCCCGGGGCTACGAGCAGTACTTC; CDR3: CASSQDSRGYEQYF
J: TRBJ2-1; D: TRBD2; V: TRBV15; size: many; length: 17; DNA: TGTGCCACCAGCAGAGATAGTGGGGGACTAGCGTTCGATGAGCAGTTCTTC; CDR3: CATSRDSGGLAFDEQFF
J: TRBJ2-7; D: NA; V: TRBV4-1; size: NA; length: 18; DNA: TGTGCCAGCAGCCAAGAAGCCCCGGTCCGGGGCTCATTTTACGAGCAGTACTTC; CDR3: CASSQEAPVRGSFYEQYF
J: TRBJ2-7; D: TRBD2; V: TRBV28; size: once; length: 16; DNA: TGTGCCAGCAGTTTATCGGTAGCGGGGGGCCTGTACGAGCAGTACTTC; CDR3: CASSLSVAGGLYEQYF
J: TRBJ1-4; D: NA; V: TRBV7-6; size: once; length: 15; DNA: TGTGCCAGCAGCTCCCCCGGGGGGACTAATGAAAAACTGTTTTTT; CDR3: CASSSPGGTNEKLFF
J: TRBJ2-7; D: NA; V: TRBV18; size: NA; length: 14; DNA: TGTGCCAGCTCACCACCGTGGGACTCCTACGAGCAGTACTTC; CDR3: CASSPPWDSYEQYF